The next 2 T cell receptor beta chains were all read from a single sample in a study of T-cell memory formation after mild COVID-19. TCRdb re-derived calls from the 5' RACE reads in MiXCR, one entry per CDR3 protein. Of tens of thousands of distinct CDR3 sequences in the sample, approximately 13% are singletons; the top ten hold about 28%. The sample taken for sequencing was PBMCs or a T cell subset sorted from them (not recorded which). The receptors were sampled from an adult woman who had mild COVID-19 (a few samples of this study predate the infection). Cell type and time point are not known.

A few counts support this clonotype. The chain uses TRBV12-3 or TRBV12-4 and TRBJ2-2; the D call may be TRBD1 or TRBD2 (5 bases each). Trimming stripped 1 base from V and 3 bases from J, with 12 bases between. The CDR3 sequence is 16 residues long. The CDR3 sequence: CASSLVGRGDTGELFF. As DNA, the CDR3 is TGTGCCAGCAGTTTAGTAGGCAGAGGGGACACCGGGGAGCTGTTTTTT.

Only a few counts were recorded for this clonotype. The chain combines TRBV5-1 with TRBJ2-3, with D perhaps matching TRBD2 (6 bases). This CDR3 contains 14 residues. Germline V lookup: CDR1 SGHRS, CDR2 YFSETQ. Deletions cut 3 bases from V and 4 bases from J, with 12 bases between. CDR3 nucleotide sequence: TGCGCCAGCAGCTGGACTACAGTGGCAGATACGCAGTATTTT. Translated: CASSWTTVADTQYF. The whole variable domain, remainder taken from reference TRBV5-1 and TRBJ2-3, is KAGVTQTPRYLIKTRGQQVTLSCSPISGHRSVSWYQQTPGQGLQFLFEYFSETQRNKGNFPGRFSGRQFSNSRSEMNVSTLELGDSALYLCASSWTTVADTQYFGPGTRLTVL.